The source of this TCR beta chain is a study of blood T cell repertoires in COVID-19. V shed 7 bases and J shed 0 bases, with 13 bases lying between them. The CDR3 spans 15 residues. Germline V gene sequence: CDR1 LNHDA, CDR2 SQIVND (reference sequence). TCRdb's table, derived via immunoSEQ multiplex PCR, lists solely in-frame clones and lacks some. The sample has about 150,000 clones; 80% to 90% are singletons. Material for sequencing was peripheral blood. The TCR was taken from an older woman with active COVID-19. V and J are TRBV19 and TRBJ1-3, with D tentatively TRBD1 (5 bases). The chain's CDR3 is CASKTTGASGNTIYF. In nucleotides, the CDR3 is TGTGCCAGTAAAACCACAGGTGCCTCTGGAAACACCATATATTTT. The whole variable domain, filled in from reference TRBV19 and TRBJ1-3, reads DGGITQSPKYLFRKEGQNVTLSCEQNLNHDAMYWYRQDPGQGLRLIYYSQIVNDFQKGDIAEGYSVSREKKESFPLTVTSAQKNPTAFYLCASKTTGASGNTIYFGEGSWLTVV.